This T cell receptor (beta chain) appears in the sequencing data of a study of early stage breast cancer tumors. Study details: Of around 15 invasive breast tumors, about a dozen were hormone receptor-positive, HER2-negative. Average read coverage per sample was 9 to 10-fold. Study results and caveats: In about 90% of the 16 patients, blood comparison separated tumor from normal breast. Enriched TCRB sequences shared across patients were mostly commonly generated sequences.

Measured with immunoSEQ multiplex PCR; TCRdb has only the in-frame clones, and not every one. This sample has about 48,000 clones, with around 83% found just once. For this clone: Antigen unknown.

This CDR3 has 17 residues. The sequenced material came from blood. V usage is TRBV21-1 and J usage is TRBJ2-5; the table's D call, TRBD2, has no DNA check behind it. TRBV21-1 has pseudogene status. This TCR was recovered from a person aged 45-60 years with breast cancer. CDR3 in amino acids: CASSPQGSSGRKETQYF. CDR3 nucleotide sequence: TGTGCCAGCAGCCCCCAGGGAAGTAGCGGGAGGAAAGAGACCCAGTACTTC.